The 4 T cell receptor beta chains in this list originate from one sample, sequenced in a study of blood T cell repertoires in COVID-19. Generated by immunoSEQ multiplex PCR, the TCRdb table keeps only in-frame clones and is missing some. The data show fewer than 100,000 clones, 80% seen once. The specimen was peripheral blood. These receptors all stem from a woman aged 70-85 years with acute or convalescent COVID-19.

The genes are TRBV28 and TRBJ1-2; D is uncertain. Germline lookup yields CDR1 MDHEN and CDR2 SYDVKM. Trimming shortened V by 3 bases and J by 4 bases, and 6 bases separated the two germline ends. CDR3 length equals 12 residues. The CDR3: CASSFGIYGYTF. Written as DNA, the CDR3 is TGTGCCAGCAGTTTCGGGATCTATGGCTACACCTTC.

Here the CDR3 DNA reads TGTGCCAGCAGCCCCGGACTAGCGGGCGATACGCAGTATTTT. Its protein is CASSPGLAGDTQYF. The genes are TRBV7-7 and TRBJ2-3; 11 nucleotides match TRBD2. Trimming removed 5 bases from V and 6 bases from J; junction bases left unmatched: 4. Per the germline V gene, CDR1 is SSHAT and CDR2 is FNYEAQ (reference sequence). CDR3 length equals 14 residues. The full variable domain, rest sourced from reference TRBV7-7 and TRBJ2-3, is GAGVSQSPRYKVTKRGQDVTLRCDPISSHATLYWYQQALGQGPEFLTYFNYEAQPDKSGLPSDRFSAERPEGSISTLTIQRTEQRDSAMYRCASSPGLAGDTQYFGPGTRLTVL.

The CDR3 sequence: CASSADSGTDTQYF. The CDR3 nucleotides read TGTGCCAGTAGTGCCGATTCCGGGACAGATACGCAGTATTTT. This chain connects TRBV19 to TRBJ2-3; D ambiguous. Germline V gives CDR1 LNHDA, CDR2 SQIVND (reference sequence). V was cut by 5 bases and J by 3 bases, with 12 bases left in between. The CDR3 length is 14 residues.

The J gene is TRBJ2-1, the V gene TRBV28, with 10 positions matching TRBD2. The CDR3 has 14 residues. The ends lost 6 bases at V and 9 bases at J; junction bases unmatched: 8. Per the germline V gene, CDR1 is MDHEN and CDR2 is SYDVKM. CDR3 sequence reads: CASRLAGGTSEQFF. CDR3 in DNA: TGTGCCAGCAGATTAGCGGGGGGTACAAGTGAGCAGTTCTTC. The entire variable domain, with the rest obtained from reference TRBV28 and TRBJ2-1, is as follows: DVKVTQSSRYLVKRTGEKVFLECVQDMDHENMFWYRQDPGLGLRLIYFSYDVKMKEKGDIPEGYSVSREKKERFSLILESASTNQTSMYLCASRLAGGTSEQFFGPGTRLTVL.